The present entry profiles one TCR beta chain with its context. The data stem from a study of T cell changes during pregnancy in multiple sclerosis. TCRdb's copy holds only in-frame clones and misses some; the assay was immunoSEQ multiplex PCR. Of 35,000 or so clones detected, about 91% appear once; the ten largest clones hold around 10%. With 4 bases removed from V and 1 base from J, the gap between germline ends came to 13 bases. The CDR3 runs to 15 residues. Germline-derived CDR1 and CDR2 are MNHEY and SVGAGI. Sequences were derived from CD8+ T cells from peripheral blood mononuclear cells, sampled in the third trimester of pregnancy. The sequence derives from a female donor with multiple sclerosis, enrolled in a pregnancy study. The chain joins TRBV6-5 to TRBJ2-5; D possibly corresponds to TRBD1 (5 bases). The CDR3 DNA reads TGTGCCAGCAGTTCGACAGCTTCCTTCCAAGAGACCCAGTACTTC. This encodes CASSSTASFQETQYF.